The rows below give T cell receptor beta chains drawn from one sample of a study of cytomegalovirus exposure and HLA in healthy donors. The table came from immunoSEQ multiplex PCR; TCRdb's copy has only in-frame clones and leaves some out. The sample carries roughly 110,000 clones, approximately 76% recorded once. The sample taken for sequencing was PBMCs. These receptors all come from a man younger than 35 in good health and CMV-seronegative. Both conserved end residues are part of each CDR3. Each record gives: V gene, J gene, clone size, CDR3 protein. Clone size appears in some rows only: once, few, many, or a class for an expanded clone.

TRBV6-6	TRBJ1-2	once	CASSYPGGYPF
TRBV6-4	TRBJ2-2	-	CASSLAGGDTGELFF
TRBV18	TRBJ2-3	-	CASSPGVASTDTQYF
TRBV6-1	TRBJ1-6	once	CASSPGQGISPLHF
TRBV7-2	TRBJ1-2	-	CASSRSGYNYGYTF
TRBV6-6	TRBJ1-2	few	CASSYSQGYTF
TRBV10-3	TRBJ2-1	-	CAISGGQSEQFF
TRBV5-6	TRBJ1-2	-	CASSLSRSGGYTF
TRBV6-1	TRBJ1-6	few	CASSEIEGQGNSPLHF
TRBV6-1	TRBJ1-5	-	CATRQGHGNQPQHF
TRBV23-1	TRBJ2-7	once	CASSHPESFPGQGVNYEQYF
TRBV6-1	TRBJ1-3	-	CASSESRGQYGNTIYF
TRBV4-2	TRBJ1-6	-	CASSQANRGAYNSPLHF
TRBV6-5	TRBJ1-5	-	CASSYFSGVQPQHF
TRBV7-6	TRBJ1-1	-	CASRLTGDTEAFF
TRBV11-3	TRBJ2-2	-	CASSLEPGQGGGELFF
TRBV20-1	TRBJ1-2	-	CSARDYGYTF
TRBV4-2	TRBJ2-1	-	CASSQELRGGQNEQFF
TRBV9	TRBJ2-4	once	CASSVGTSPSIQYF
TRBV5-6	TRBJ2-5	-	CASSVWGQGGQETQYF
TRBV7-8	TRBJ1-4	-	CASSQINEKLFF
TRBV2	TRBJ2-3	-	CASSDVGRGGSTDTQYF
TRBV7-9	TRBJ1-2	-	CASSATGGRYGYTF
TRBV29-1	TRBJ1-1	-	CSGYTGVGTEAFF
TRBV4-1	TRBJ1-1	-	CASSQVQGRTEAFF
TRBV21-1	TRBJ2-2	-	CASSNGTGANIGELFF
TRBV6-6	TRBJ1-1	once	CASSRTGYTEAFF
TRBV15	TRBJ2-3	-	CATSRDPPDSPSTDTQYF
TRBV16	TRBJ2-1	-	CASSQSRTSISPEFF
TRBV28	TRBJ1-5	-	CASERTGLDQPQHF
TRBV28	TRBJ1-5	-	CASRPGGSQPQHF